A single sample is the source of the 21 T cell receptor beta chains below, sequenced in a study of response to subunit inactivated influenza vaccine. TCRdb reanalysed the RT-PCR reads using MiXCR and keeps one entry per CDR3 protein. This sample has a few hundred thousand distinct CDR3 sequences, with more than 9% found just once. Source: non-naive T cells sorted from PBMCs, taken 14 days before vaccination. The receptors stem from a man in his fifties who received an inactivated influenza vaccine.

The J gene is TRBJ2-7, the V gene TRBV30, with 9 bases matching TRBD2. This CDR3 comprises 17 residues. Germline V gives CDR1 GTSNPN, CDR2 SVGIG (reference sequence). V dropped 0 bases and J dropped 4; count of bases not matched to a gene: 13. In DNA form, the CDR3 reads TGTGCCTGGAGTGTCATCGAGGGGATTAGCGGGAGTTACGAGCAGTACTTC. Its protein is CAWSVIEGISGSYEQYF. Looking up the rest from reference TRBV30 and TRBJ2-7 gives the full variable domain: SQTIHQWPATLVQPVGSPLSLECTVEGTSNPNLYWYRQAAGRGLQLLFYSVGIGQISSEVPQNLSASRPQDRQFILSSKKLLLSDSGFYLCAWSVIEGISGSYEQYFGPGTRLTVT.

This clonotype was detected only a few times. This chain joins TRBV12-3 or TRBV12-4 and TRBJ1-5; D perhaps matches TRBD1 (6 bases). V was trimmed by 3 bases and J by 4 bases, leaving 13 bases between them. This CDR3 has 15 residues. The CDR3 nucleotides are TGTGCCAGCAGTTTTTCGGCCAGGGGTAATCAGCCCCAGCATTTT. Protein: CASSFSARGNQPQHF.

This clonotype was observed at least ten times. This chain joins TRBV10-3 and TRBJ2-1; 10 nucleotides align to TRBD2. Germline CDR1 and CDR2: ENHRY and SYGVKD. Germline trimming cut 6 bases from V and 2 bases from J; bases unmatched to any gene: 7. This CDR3 has 16 amino acids. CDR3 DNA: TGTGCCATCAGATCAAACAGCGGGAGGGCCTACAATGAGCAGTTCTTC. Translating it yields CAIRSNSGRAYNEQFF.

This clonotype occurred many times. Mismatch with germline at one junction end may stem from a read error. V gene TRBV7-9 combines with J gene TRBJ2-7; D may be TRBD1 (6 bases). This CDR3 has 12 amino acids. Germline V lookup: CDR1 SEHNR, CDR2 FQNEAQ (reference sequence). The CDR3 region has the DNA TGTGCCAGCAGCTTAGGGACAGAAGCCCTGAAATTC. It specifies CASSLGTEALKF.

This clonotype was seen a few times. This sequence joins TRBV5-6 and TRBJ2-1, with 8 bases identical to TRBD2. V lost 2 bases, J lost 0 bases, and 13 bases stayed unmatched. The CDR3 contains 19 residues. Germline V gene sequence: CDR1 SGHDT, CDR2 YYEEEE. CDR3 bases: TGTGCCAGCAGCTTTATGACGGGAGGGCCCTCAGTCTCCTACAATGAGCAGTTCTTC. Residues: CASSFMTGGPSVSYNEQFF.

The V gene is TRBV4-3, the J gene TRBJ2-2; D gene uncertain. The V end lost 7 bases, the J end lost 1 base, and 13 bases lay between the germline ends. The CDR3 extends over 15 amino acids. Germline values: CDR1 LGHNA, CDR2 YSLEER. The CDR3 region is CASKPMRGNTGELFF. DNA for the CDR3: TGCGCCAGCAAACCCATGAGAGGGAACACCGGGGAGCTGTTTTTT.

The chain joins TRBV6-5 to TRBJ2-2; possible D gene TRBD1, 5 bases. The V end was cut by 0 bases, the J end by 6 bases, with 14 bases between. Germline assignment: CDR1 MNHEY and CDR2 SVGAGI. There are 16 residues in the CDR3. The CDR3 reads CASSYSNAPRAGELFF. CDR3 coding DNA: TGTGCCAGCAGTTACTCGAACGCCCCCAGGGCCGGGGAGCTGTTTTTT.

The chain is built from TRBV3-1 and TRBJ2-7, with D tentatively TRBD2 (5 bases). CDR3 size: 17 residues. V lost 3 bases and J lost 0, with 18 bases in between. Germline V gene lookup returns CDR1 LGHDT and CDR2 YNNKEL (reference sequence). CDR3 protein: CASSHSSGMRSSYEQYF. As DNA, the CDR3 is TGTGCCAGCAGCCACTCATCGGGGATGCGAAGCTCCTACGAGCAGTACTTC.

This sequence joins TRBV5-1 and TRBJ2-1; D is undetermined. Germline CDR1 is SGHRS and CDR2 is YFSETQ. The V end lost 0 bases, the J end lost 10 bases, and 14 bases lay between the germline ends. The CDR3 loop spans 14 amino acids. The CDR3 DNA follows: TGCGCCAGCAGCTTGGAGGGTGAGGTTGGGGAGCAGTTCTTC. This codes for CASSLEGEVGEQFF.

V gene TRBV7-8 combines with J gene TRBJ2-1; D is ambiguous. CDR1 SGHVS and CDR2 FQNEAQ come from the germline V gene. The CDR3 loop spans 16 amino acids. Trimming stripped 5 bases from V and 0 bases from J, with 14 bases between. The CDR3 sequence: CASSLGRTRSYNEQFF. The DNA for the CDR3 is TGTGCCAGCAGCCTCGGGCGGACCCGCTCCTACAATGAGCAGTTCTTC.

This clonotype was detected only a few times. The chain employs TRBV11-1 and TRBJ1-6; D perhaps matches TRBD1 (5 bases). Between the trimmed V and J ends, which lost 1 base and 8 bases, there was a span of 21 bases. Germline CDR1 SGHAT, CDR2 FQDESV (reference sequence). This CDR3 spans 18 amino acids. CDR3 protein: CASSLGAGFQALDSPLHF. CDR3 sequence (DNA): TGTGCCAGCAGCTTAGGAGCAGGGTTCCAGGCGCTCGATTCACCCCTCCACTTT.

This clonotype showed up just a few times. The chain combines TRBV12-3 or TRBV12-4 with TRBJ1-1; D call uncertain. Between the trimmed V and J ends, which lost 5 bases and 3 bases, there was a span of 7 bases. The CDR3 has 12 amino acids. The CDR3 sequence: CASSMGYTEAFF. In DNA form, the CDR3 reads TGTGCCAGCAGTATGGGCTACACTGAAGCTTTCTTT.

This clonotype was observed a handful of times. The chain combines TRBV6-1 with TRBJ1-4; 8 bases fit TRBD1. Germline-derived CDR1 and CDR2 are MNHNS and SASEGT. V lost 5 bases and J lost 7; bases outside the gene matches: 9. The CDR3 extends over 15 amino acids. The CDR3 DNA reads TGTGCCAGCAGTCCCCAGGGGGACAGGCGTGAAAAACTGTTTTTT. Translating gives CASSPQGDRREKLFF.

This clonotype has ten or more counts. This chain uses TRBV3-1 with TRBJ2-7; 7 bases map to TRBD1. In germline, CDR1 is LGHDT, CDR2 YNNKEL (reference sequence). CDR3 length equals 15 residues. Losses at the gene ends were 6 bases for V and 2 bases for J; bases not matched to a gene: 10. The CDR3 DNA reads as TGTGCCAGCAGTAGACGACTGGACAGGCCCTACGAGCAGTACTTC. Its translation: CASSRRLDRPYEQYF.

This chain links TRBV19 with TRBJ2-5, with 9 bases that match TRBD2. CDR3 length equals 15 residues. In germline, CDR1 is LNHDA, CDR2 SQIVND (reference sequence). V was clipped by 6 bases and J by 6 bases; unmatched bases: 11. The CDR3 loop reads CASRPAGGPEKTQYF. The CDR3 DNA reads as TGTGCCAGTAGACCAGCGGGGGGCCCAGAGAAGACCCAGTACTTC.

Only a few counts were recorded for this clonotype. V and J are TRBV5-6 and TRBJ2-1; tentative D call: TRBD2 (5 bases). From germline, CDR1 is SGHDT and CDR2 YYEEEE. V was shortened by 4 bases and J by 8 bases, with 13 bases between the two germline ends. The CDR3 extends over 13 amino acids. The CDR3 is CASSGGLSDEQFF. For the CDR3, the DNA is TGTGCCAGCAGCGGAGGACTGTCGGATGAGCAGTTCTTC.

The chain links TRBV5-1 to TRBJ2-3; the D gene is possibly TRBD2 (6 bases). The CDR3 spans 14 residues. V lost 1 base to trimming and J lost 3 bases, with 9 bases between them. Germline V gene data show CDR1 as SGHRS and CDR2 as YFSETQ. CDR3 sequence: CASSLWGLTDTQYF. CDR3 in DNA: TGCGCCAGCAGCTTGTGGGGACTGACAGATACGCAGTATTTT.

This CDR3 reads CASSQDQGGAGATEAFF. The CDR3 DNA sequence: TGCGCCAGCAGCCAAGATCAAGGGGGGGCGGGGGCCACTGAAGCTTTCTTT. The chain links TRBV4-1 to TRBJ1-1, with TRBD1 as a possible D gene (6 bases). V was shortened by 0 bases and J by 4 bases, with 18 bases between the two germline ends. The CDR3 loop spans 17 amino acids. Germline V CDR1 and CDR2: MGHRA, YSYEKL.

This chain uses TRBV6-2 or TRBV6-3 with TRBJ1-2, with TRBD1 matching 10 bases. The V and J ends lost 7 bases and 5 bases, in that order; junction bases with no gene match: 13. The germline V gene has CDR1 MNHEY and CDR2 SVGEGT. CDR3 length: 16 residues. As DNA, the CDR3 is TGTGCCAGCACCGTACCCCCGGCGGGACAGGGGTATGGCTACACCTTC. It codes for CASTVPPAGQGYGYTF.

The chain carries TRBV3-1 and TRBJ2-7; 11 bases fit TRBD1. The CDR3 length is 16 residues. V lost 1 base, J lost 6 bases, and 8 bases stayed unmatched. Looked up from germline, CDR1 is LGHDT and CDR2 is YNNKEL (reference sequence). CDR3 region: CASSQVLGQGVSEQYF. The CDR3 nucleotides read TGTGCCAGCAGCCAAGTGTTGGGACAGGGGGTGTCCGAGCAGTACTTC.

As concerns this clonotype: Possible read error: a much larger clone is one base away. The CDR3 bases are TGCACCAGCAGCCAAGAGACCCACCAGAACACTGAAGCTTTCTTT. Protein sequence: CTSSQETHQNTEAFF. The gene calls are TRBV4-3 and TRBJ1-1; no clear D. CDR3 length equals 15 residues. Germline V gene sequence: CDR1 LGHNA, CDR2 YSLEER.